The present T cell receptor beta chain was sequenced within a study of blood T cell repertoires in COVID-19. About the research overall: COVID-19 samples from acute and convalescent phases originated in the United States, Italy and Spain. In each case, the material was cDNA or gDNA derived from T cells, B-cell-depleted T cells, or PBMCs.

Per the germline V gene, CDR1 is KGHSH and CDR2 is LQKENI. The CDR3 covers 14 residues. Trimming took 2 bases from V and 6 from J, leaving 12 bases between them. Participants were placed into cohorts based on the clinical history they reported. As processed by the authors: Reference gene primer amplification in the assay estimated nucleated cell counts. Measured with immunoSEQ multiplex PCR; TCRdb has only the in-frame clones, and not every one. The V and J calls and clone size are taken from that table; D and trimming were inferred from the DNA. This sample has 150,000 to 200,000 clones, with about 72% found just once.

The sample was PBMCs or T cells enriched from blood (not recorded which). The source of this sequence is a woman between 50 and 59 years old who had recovered from COVID-19. The V gene is TRBV18, the J gene TRBJ2-3; D is perhaps TRBD2 (5 bases). CDR3 nucleotide sequence: TGTGCCAGCTCACCAACTGGAGGTGGCGATACGCAGTATTTT. It encodes CASSPTGGGDTQYF.